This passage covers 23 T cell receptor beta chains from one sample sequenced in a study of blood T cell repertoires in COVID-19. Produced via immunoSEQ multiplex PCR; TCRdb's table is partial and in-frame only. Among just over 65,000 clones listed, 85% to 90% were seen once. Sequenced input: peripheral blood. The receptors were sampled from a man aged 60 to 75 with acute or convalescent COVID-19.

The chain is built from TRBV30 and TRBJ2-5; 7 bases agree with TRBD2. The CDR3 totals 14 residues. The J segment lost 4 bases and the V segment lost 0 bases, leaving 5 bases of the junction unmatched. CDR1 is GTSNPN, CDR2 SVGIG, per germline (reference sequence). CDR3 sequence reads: CAWSVVSGAETQYF. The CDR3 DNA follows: TGTGCCTGGAGTGTAGTGAGCGGGGCAGAGACCCAGTACTTC.

The CDR3 is CASSEARINSPLHF. In nucleotides, the CDR3 is TGTGCCAGCAGTGAGGCCAGAATTAATTCACCCCTCCACTTT. The chain has TRBV2 and TRBJ1-6; D is ambiguous. The CDR3 is made up of 14 amino acids. The germline gives CDR1 SNHLY, CDR2 FYNNEI. Trimming took 3 bases from V and 6 from J, leaving 9 bases between them.

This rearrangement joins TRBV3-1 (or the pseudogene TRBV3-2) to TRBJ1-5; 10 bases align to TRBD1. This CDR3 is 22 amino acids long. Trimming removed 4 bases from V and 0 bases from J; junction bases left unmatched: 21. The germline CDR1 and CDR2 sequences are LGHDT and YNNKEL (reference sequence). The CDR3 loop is CASSRFPPKGQGSAYSNQPQHF. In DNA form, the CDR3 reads TGTGCCAGCAGCCGGTTTCCGCCTAAGGGACAGGGGTCGGCTTATAGCAATCAGCCCCAGCATTTT.

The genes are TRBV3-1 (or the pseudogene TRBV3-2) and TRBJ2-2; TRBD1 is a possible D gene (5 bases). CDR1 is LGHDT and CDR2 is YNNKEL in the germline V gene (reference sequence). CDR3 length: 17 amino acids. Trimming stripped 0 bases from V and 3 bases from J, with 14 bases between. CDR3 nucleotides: TGTGCCAGCAGCCAAGAAAGCCAGGGATTGTACACCGGGGAGCTGTTTTTT. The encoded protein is CASSQESQGLYTGELFF.

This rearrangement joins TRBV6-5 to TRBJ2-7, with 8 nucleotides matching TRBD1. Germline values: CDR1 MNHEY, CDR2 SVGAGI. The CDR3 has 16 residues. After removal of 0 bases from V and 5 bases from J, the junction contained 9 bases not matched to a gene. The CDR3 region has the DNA TGTGCCAGCAGTTACTCGAGAGGACAGGGTTCCCACGAGCAGTACTTC. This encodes CASSYSRGQGSHEQYF.

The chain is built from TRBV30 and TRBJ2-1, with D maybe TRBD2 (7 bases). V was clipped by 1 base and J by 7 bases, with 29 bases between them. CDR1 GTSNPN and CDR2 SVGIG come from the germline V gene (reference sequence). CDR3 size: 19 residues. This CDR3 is CAWSDNWGGARKKDNEQFF. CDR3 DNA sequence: TGTGCCTGGAGTGATAACTGGGGGGGGGCGCGAAAAAAGGATAATGAGCAGTTCTTC. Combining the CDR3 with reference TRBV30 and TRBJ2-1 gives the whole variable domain SQTIHQWPATLVQPVGSPLSLECTVEGTSNPNLYWYRQAAGRGLQLLFYSVGIGQISSEVPQNLSASRPQDRQFILSSKKLLLSDSGFYLCAWSDNWGGARKKDNEQFFGPGTRLTVL.

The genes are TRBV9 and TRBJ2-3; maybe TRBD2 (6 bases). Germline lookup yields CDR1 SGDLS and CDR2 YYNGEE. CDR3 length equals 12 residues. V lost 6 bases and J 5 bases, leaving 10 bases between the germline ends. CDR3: CASNRGEDTQYF. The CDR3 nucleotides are TGTGCCAGCAACCGCGGGGAAGATACGCAGTATTTT.

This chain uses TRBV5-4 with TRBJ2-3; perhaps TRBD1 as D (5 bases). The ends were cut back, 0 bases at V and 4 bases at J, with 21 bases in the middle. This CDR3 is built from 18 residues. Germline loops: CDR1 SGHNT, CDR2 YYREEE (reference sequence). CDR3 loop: CASSLGPQARAESDTQYF. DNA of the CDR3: TGTGCCAGCAGCTTGGGACCACAGGCCCGGGCAGAATCAGATACGCAGTATTTT.

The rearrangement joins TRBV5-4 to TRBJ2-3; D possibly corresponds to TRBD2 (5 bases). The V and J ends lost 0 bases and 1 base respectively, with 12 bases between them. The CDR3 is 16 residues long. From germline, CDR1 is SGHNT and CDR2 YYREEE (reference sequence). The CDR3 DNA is TGTGCCAGCAGCTTGGGAGCGGTATCACGCACAGATACGCAGTATTTT. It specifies CASSLGAVSRTDTQYF.

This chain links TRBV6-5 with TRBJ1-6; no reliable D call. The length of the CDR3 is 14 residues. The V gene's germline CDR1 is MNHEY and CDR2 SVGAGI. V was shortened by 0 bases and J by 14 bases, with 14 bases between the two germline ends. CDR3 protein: CASSYSYREVALHF. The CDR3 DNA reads TGTGCCAGCAGTTACTCCTATCGGGAAGTAGCCCTCCACTTT.

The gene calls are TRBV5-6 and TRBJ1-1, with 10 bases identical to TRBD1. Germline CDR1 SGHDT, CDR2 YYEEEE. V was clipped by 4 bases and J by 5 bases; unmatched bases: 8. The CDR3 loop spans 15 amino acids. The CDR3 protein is CASSPRQGARTEAFF. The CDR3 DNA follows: TGTGCCAGCAGCCCAAGACAGGGGGCGCGAACTGAAGCTTTCTTT.

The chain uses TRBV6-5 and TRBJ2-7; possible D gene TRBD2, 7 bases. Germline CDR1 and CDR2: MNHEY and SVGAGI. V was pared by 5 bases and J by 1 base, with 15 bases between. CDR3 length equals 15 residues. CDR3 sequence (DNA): TGTGCCAGCAGTCGAGGGGGGGGACTATCCTACGAGCAGTACTTC. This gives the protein CASSRGGGLSYEQYF.

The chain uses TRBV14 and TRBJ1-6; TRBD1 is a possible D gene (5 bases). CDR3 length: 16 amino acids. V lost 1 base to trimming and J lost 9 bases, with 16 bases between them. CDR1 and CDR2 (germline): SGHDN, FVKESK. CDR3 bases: TGTGCCAGCAGCCAAGCGAGGGTCGGGGGAGGTTCACCCCTCCACTTT. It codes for CASSQARVGGGSPLHF.

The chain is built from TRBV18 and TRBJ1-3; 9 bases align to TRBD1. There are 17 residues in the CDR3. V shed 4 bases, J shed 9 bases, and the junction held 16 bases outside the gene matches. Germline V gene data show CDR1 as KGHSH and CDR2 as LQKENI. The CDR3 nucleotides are TGTGCCAGCTCACATACGCCGACCGGGACAGGGAGCCTCACCATATATTTT. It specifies CASSHTPTGTGSLTIYF.

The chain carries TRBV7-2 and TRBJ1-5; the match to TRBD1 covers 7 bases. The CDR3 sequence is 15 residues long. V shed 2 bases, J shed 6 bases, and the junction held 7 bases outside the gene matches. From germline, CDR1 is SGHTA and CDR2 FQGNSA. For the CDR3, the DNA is TGTGCCAGCAGCTTAACAGGGGCGCTCGTTCAGCCCCAGCATTTT. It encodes CASSLTGALVQPQHF.

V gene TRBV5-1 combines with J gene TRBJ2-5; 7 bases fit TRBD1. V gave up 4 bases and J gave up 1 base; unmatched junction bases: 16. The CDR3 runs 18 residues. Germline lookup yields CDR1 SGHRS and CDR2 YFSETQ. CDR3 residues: CASSPMSVFTGVQETQYF. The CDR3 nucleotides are TGCGCCAGCAGCCCTATGTCGGTCTTTACAGGGGTCCAAGAGACCCAGTACTTC.

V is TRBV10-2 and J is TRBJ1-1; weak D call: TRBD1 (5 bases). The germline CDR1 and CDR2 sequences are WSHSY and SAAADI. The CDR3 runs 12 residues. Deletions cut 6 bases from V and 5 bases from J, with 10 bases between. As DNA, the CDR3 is TGCGCCAGCAGCCCGACAGTAACTGAAGCTTTCTTT. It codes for CASSPTVTEAFF.

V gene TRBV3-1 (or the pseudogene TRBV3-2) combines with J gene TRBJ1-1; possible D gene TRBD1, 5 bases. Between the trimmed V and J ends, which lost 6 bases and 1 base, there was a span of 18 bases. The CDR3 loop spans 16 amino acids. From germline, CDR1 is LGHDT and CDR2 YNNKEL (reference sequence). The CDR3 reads CASSQTARATNTEAFF. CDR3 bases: TGTGCCAGCAGTCAAACCGCCAGGGCAACGAACACTGAAGCTTTCTTT.

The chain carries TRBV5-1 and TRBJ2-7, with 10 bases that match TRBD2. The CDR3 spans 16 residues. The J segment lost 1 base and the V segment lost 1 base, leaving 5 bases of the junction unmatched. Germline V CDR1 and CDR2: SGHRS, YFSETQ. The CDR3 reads CASSLLAGAPSYEQYF. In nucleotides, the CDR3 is TGCGCCAGCAGCTTGCTAGCGGGGGCCCCATCCTACGAGCAGTACTTC.

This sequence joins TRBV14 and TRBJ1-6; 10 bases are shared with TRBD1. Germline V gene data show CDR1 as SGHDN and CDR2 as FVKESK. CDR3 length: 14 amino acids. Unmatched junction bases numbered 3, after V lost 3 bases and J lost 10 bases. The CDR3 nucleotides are TGTGCCAGCAGCCATTGGGACAGGGGCTCACCCCTCCACTTT. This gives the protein CASSHWDRGSPLHF.

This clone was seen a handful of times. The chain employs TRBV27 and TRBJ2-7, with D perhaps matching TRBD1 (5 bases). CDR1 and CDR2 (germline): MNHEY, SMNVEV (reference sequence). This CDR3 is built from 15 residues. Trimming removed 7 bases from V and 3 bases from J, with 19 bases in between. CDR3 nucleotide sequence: TGTGCCAGCAACCTACTGGGGCAGCCTGACTACGAGCAGTACTTC. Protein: CASNLLGQPDYEQYF.

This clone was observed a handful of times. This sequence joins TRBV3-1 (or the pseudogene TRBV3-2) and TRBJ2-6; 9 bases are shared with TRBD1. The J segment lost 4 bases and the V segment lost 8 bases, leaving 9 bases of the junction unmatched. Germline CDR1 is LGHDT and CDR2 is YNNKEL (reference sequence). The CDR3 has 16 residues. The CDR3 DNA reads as TGTGCCAGCGCCAAGGGACAGGGATCCGGGGCCAACGTCCTGACTTTC. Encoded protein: CASAKGQGSGANVLTF.

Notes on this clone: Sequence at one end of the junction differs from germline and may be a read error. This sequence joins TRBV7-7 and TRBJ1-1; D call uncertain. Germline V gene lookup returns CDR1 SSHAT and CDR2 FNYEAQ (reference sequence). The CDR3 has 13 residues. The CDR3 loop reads CASSLVSGTEAFF. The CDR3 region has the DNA TGTGCTAGCAGCTTAGTGTCGGGAACTGAAGCTTTCTTT.